This is a list of T cell receptor beta chains from one sample in a study of blood T cell repertoires in COVID-19. Profiling relied on immunoSEQ multiplex PCR, and the TCRdb table lists in-frame clones only, not all of them. Of approximately 130,000 clones in the sample, more than 75% were seen once. The source material was peripheral blood. The receptors shown here come from a woman in her forties or fifties who had recovered from COVID-19. Both conserved end residues are part of each CDR3. D genes are given only for firm matches. The listing skips clone size in some rows; elsewhere it reads once, few, many or a size class.

size	V	J	D	CDR3	DNA
.	TRBV19	TRBJ1-2	.	CASSIDLRGGYTF	TGTGCCAGTAGTATAGATCTCAGGGGTGGCTACACCTTC
.	TRBV5-4	TRBJ2-3	TRBD2	CASSLGAGVSTDTQYF	TGTGCCAGCAGCTTAGGCGCGGGAGTTTCGACAGATACGCAGTATTTT
.	TRBV6-1	TRBJ1-1	.	CASSEHYLNTEAFF	TGTGCCAGCAGTGAACATTACTTGAACACTGAAGCTTTCTTT
.	TRBV7-2	TRBJ2-2	.	CASSLDYSAGELFF	TGTGCCAGCAGCTTAGATTATTCGGCCGGGGAGCTGTTTTTT
.	TRBV10-1	TRBJ2-3	TRBD2	CASPRRGGSTDTQYF	TGCGCCAGCCCCCGTCGGGGGGGGAGCACAGATACGCAGTATTTT
.	TRBV5-1	TRBJ1-5	.	CASSLGVSGNQPQHF	TGCGCCAGCAGCTTAGGAGTCTCAGGGAATCAGCCCCAGCATTTT
.	TRBV19	TRBJ2-3	.	CASSYTVSTDTQYF	TGTGCCAGTAGTTATACTGTGAGCACAGATACGCAGTATTTT
.	TRBV29-1	TRBJ2-1	.	CSVPGEKVVFYNEQFF	TGCAGCGTTCCCGGAGAGAAGGTTGTATTCTACAATGAGCAGTTCTTC
.	TRBV30	TRBJ2-5	.	CAWSEIANQETQYF	TGTGCCTGGAGTGAAATTGCGAACCAAGAGACCCAGTACTTC
.	TRBV11-3	TRBJ1-1	.	CASSLARGTEAFF	TGTGCCAGCAGCTTAGCTCGGGGTACTGAAGCTTTCTTT
once	TRBV10-2	TRBJ1-2	.	CASSDRAGSDYGYTF	TGCGCCAGCAGTGATCGTGCCGGGTCCGACTATGGCTACACCTTC
.	TRBV7-9	TRBJ2-1	TRBD2	CASSFSATSGRGNEQFF	TGTGCCAGCAGCTTTTCGGCGACTAGCGGTAGGGGCAATGAGCAGTTCTTC
.	TRBV5-6	TRBJ1-2	.	CASRPNHRQDSYGYTF	TGTGCCAGCAGACCGAACCACCGACAGGACAGCTATGGCTACACCTTC
.	TRBV9	TRBJ2-1	TRBD2	CASSVDERGAYNEQFF	TGTGCCAGCAGCGTAGACGAGCGGGGGGCCTACAATGAGCAGTTCTTC
.	TRBV30	TRBJ1-1	.	CASNRPPAEAFF	TGTGCCTCCAACAGACCTCCCGCAGAGGCTTTCTTT
.	TRBV5-1	TRBJ1-1	.	CASSFSGLVNTEAFF	TGCGCCAGCAGCTTTTCAGGGTTAGTGAACACTGAAGCTTTCTTT
.	TRBV18	TRBJ2-5	.	CASSRQETQYF	TGTGCCAGCTCGCGCCAAGAGACCCAGTACTTC
.	TRBV3-1/TRBV3-2	TRBJ2-7	.	CASSQVEFTGDTYEQYF	TGTGCCAGCAGCCAAGTAGAATTCACAGGTGACACCTACGAGCAGTACTTC
once	TRBV2	TRBJ1-1	.	CASIRQMNTEAFF	TGTGCCAGCATTCGACAGATGAACACTGAAGCTTTCTTT
.	TRBV30	TRBJ2-7	.	CARTQRGSHEQYF	TGTGCCCGGACCCAAAGGGGCTCCCACGAGCAGTACTTC